This T cell receptor (beta chain) is from a study of T cell responses to AZD1222 COVID-19 vaccine. The assay was immunoSEQ multiplex PCR, and TCRdb's table has in-frame clones only and misses some. The table shows more than 120,000 clones, with around 83% occurring only once. Findings and caveats of the study: Two AZD1222 doses significantly raised spike-specific TCR breadth and depth over controls.

Germline V lookup: CDR1 LNHDA, CDR2 SQIVND (reference sequence). With 1 base clipped from V and 4 bases from J, the junction kept 5 bases outside the gene matches. The CDR3 totals 15 residues. Details on this clone: Its antigen is still unknown.

This sample comprised peripheral blood, obtained 28 days after the second AZD1222 dose. The TCR was taken from an adult who received the AZD1222 COVID-19 vaccine. This rearrangement joins TRBV19 to TRBJ1-2; 8 bases are a match to TRBD1. CDR3 sequence (DNA): TGTGCCAGTAGTATAGGTCCAGGGGGCGTCTATGGCTACACCTTC. Protein sequence: CASSIGPGGVYGYTF.